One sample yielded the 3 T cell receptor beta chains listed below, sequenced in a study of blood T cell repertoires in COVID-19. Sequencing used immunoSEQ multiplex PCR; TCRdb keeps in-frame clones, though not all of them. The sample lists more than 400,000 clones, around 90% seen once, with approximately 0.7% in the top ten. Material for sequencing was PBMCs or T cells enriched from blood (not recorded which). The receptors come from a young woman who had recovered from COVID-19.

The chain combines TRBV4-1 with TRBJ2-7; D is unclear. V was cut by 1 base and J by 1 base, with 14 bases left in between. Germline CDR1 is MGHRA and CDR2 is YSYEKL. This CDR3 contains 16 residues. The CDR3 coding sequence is TGCGCCAGCAGCCAAGTGACGATAGAAGCGTCCTACGAGCAGTACTTC. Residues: CASSQVTIEASYEQYF.

CDR3 sequence: CASSLVGGNTEAFF. In DNA form, the CDR3 reads TGTGCCAGCAGCTTAGTCGGGGGGAACACTGAAGCTTTCTTT. The chain recombines TRBV11-2 with TRBJ1-1, with D perhaps TRBD1 (5 bases). Trimming shortened V by 1 base and J by 1 base, and 7 bases separated the two germline ends. Germline values: CDR1 SGHAT, CDR2 FQNNGV. The CDR3 totals 14 residues.

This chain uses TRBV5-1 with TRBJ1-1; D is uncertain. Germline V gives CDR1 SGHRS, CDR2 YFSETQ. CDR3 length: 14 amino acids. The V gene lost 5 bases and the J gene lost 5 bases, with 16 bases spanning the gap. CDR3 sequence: CASSEQRYLTEAFF. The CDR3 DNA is TGCGCCAGCAGTGAGCAGAGGTACTTGACTGAAGCTTTCTTT.